Following are 26 T cell receptor beta chains from one sample sequenced in a study of blood T cell repertoires in COVID-19. Method: immunoSEQ multiplex PCR; TCRdb's copy keeps in-frame clones and lacks some. The sample lists roughly 250,000 clones; over 75% were seen once. The specimen was peripheral blood. The receptors derive from a woman aged 45-59 years with acute or convalescent COVID-19.

This chain links TRBV6-6 with TRBJ2-5; possibly TRBD2 for D (6 bases). The CDR3 consists of 13 residues. Trimming took 8 bases from V and 1 from J, leaving 11 bases between them. Germline V gene lookup returns CDR1 MNHNY and CDR2 SVGAGI (reference sequence). This chain's CDR3 is CASVPGVQETQYF. The CDR3 bases are TGTGCCAGCGTTCCGGGGGTCCAAGAGACCCAGTACTTC.

The genes are TRBV11-2 and TRBJ2-1; tentatively, D is TRBD2 (6 bases). V shed 1 base and J shed 6 bases, with 16 bases lying between them. The CDR3 contains 16 residues. Germline values: CDR1 SGHAT, CDR2 FQNNGV. CDR3 amino acids: CASSLAISGRGNEQFF. The CDR3 DNA is TGTGCCAGCAGCTTAGCAATTTCCGGGAGAGGCAATGAGCAGTTCTTC.

The chain combines TRBV7-2 with TRBJ2-5; possible D gene TRBD1, 5 bases. The V gene lost 5 bases and the J gene lost 2 bases, with 9 bases spanning the gap. The CDR3 length is 13 residues. The germline V gene encodes CDR1 SGHTA and CDR2 FQGNSA. For the CDR3, the DNA is TGTGCCAGCAGCATTAGGACACAAGAGACCCAGTACTTC. Protein: CASSIRTQETQYF.

This chain uses TRBV6-6 with TRBJ1-6, with D perhaps TRBD1 (6 bases). Germline V lookup: CDR1 MNHNY, CDR2 SVGAGI (reference sequence). The CDR3 extends over 15 amino acids. Trimming took off 4 bases at V and 4 bases at J, with 11 bases between the two ends. In DNA form, the CDR3 reads TGTGCCAGCAGTTCCGGGACAACTTATAATTCACCCCTCCACTTT. Translating it yields CASSSGTTYNSPLHF.

The chain uses TRBV7-6 and TRBJ1-5; weak D call: TRBD1 (5 bases). Trimming removed 1 base at V and 0 bases at J, with 19 bases between. Per germline, CDR1 SGHVS and CDR2 FNYEAQ. The CDR3 is 19 residues long. In nucleotides, the CDR3 is TGTGCCAGCAGCTTAGTGGTCAGGGTTCGTCTCTATAGCAATCAGCCCCAGCATTTT. Translated: CASSLVVRVRLYSNQPQHF.

The chain couples TRBV7-3 to TRBJ2-1; D uncertain. This CDR3 spans 15 amino acids. V was pared by 2 bases and J by 0 bases, with 8 bases between. From germline, CDR1 is SGHTA and CDR2 FQGTGA. The chain's CDR3 is CASSLYTSSYNEQFF. The DNA of the CDR3 is TGTGCCAGCAGCTTATATACGAGCTCCTACAATGAGCAGTTCTTC.

This clone was detected once. V is TRBV28 and J is TRBJ1-3, with D maybe TRBD1 (6 bases). CDR1 and CDR2 (germline): MDHEN, SYDVKM. V gave up 7 bases and J gave up 1 base, with 11 bases separating them. CDR3 length: 14 amino acids. This CDR3 is CASMIGGSGNTIYF. The CDR3, as DNA: TGTGCCAGCATGATAGGGGGATCTGGAAACACCATATATTTT.

This chain connects TRBV7-3 to TRBJ1-1, with TRBD1 as a possible D gene (5 bases). The CDR3 sequence is 11 residues long. The germline V gene encodes CDR1 SGHTA and CDR2 FQGTGA. The V end was cut by 5 bases, the J end by 11 bases, with 12 bases between. The CDR3 is CASSAAGEAFF. In DNA, the CDR3 is TGTGCCAGCAGCGCAGCGGGGGAGGCTTTCTTT.

This sequence joins TRBV7-2 and TRBJ1-1; the match to TRBD1 covers 8 bases. With V trimmed by 6 bases and J by 11 bases, 8 bases remained unmatched. This CDR3 spans 12 amino acids. Germline CDR1 and CDR2: SGHTA and FQGNSA. The CDR3 sequence: CASRPTGGPAFF. In DNA form, the CDR3 reads TGTGCCAGCAGGCCTACAGGGGGGCCGGCTTTCTTT.

The chain links TRBV10-3 to TRBJ1-2; tentatively, D is TRBD1 (6 bases). Trimming removed 10 bases at V and 6 bases at J, with 18 bases between. This CDR3 is 13 amino acids long. Germline values: CDR1 ENHRY, CDR2 SYGVKD. In nucleotides, the CDR3 is TGTGCCAGCCTCGGAGGACAGACAGATGGCTACACCTTC. Translating gives CASLGGQTDGYTF.

The V call is TRBV2, the J call TRBJ2-5, with TRBD2 matching over 10 bases. The length of the CDR3 is 13 residues. The V gene's germline CDR1 is SNHLY and CDR2 FYNNEI. The V segment lost 7 bases and the J segment 3 bases; nucleotides outside the gene matches: 2. The CDR3 is CASILAGKETQYF. Written as DNA, the CDR3 is TGTGCCAGCATACTAGCGGGAAAAGAGACCCAGTACTTC.

The chain links TRBV27 to TRBJ2-3; 8 bases line up with TRBD2. The CDR3 extends over 13 amino acids. Germline CDR1 reads MNHEY; CDR2 reads SMNVEV (reference sequence). V was pared by 6 bases and J by 6 bases, with 5 bases of the junction left unmatched. The CDR3 DNA sequence: TGTGCCAGCAGGCCCAGCGGGAGTGATACGCAGTATTTT. Translating gives CASRPSGSDTQYF.

The V gene is TRBV4-2, the J gene TRBJ2-7; possible D gene TRBD2, 6 bases. Per germline, CDR1 LGHNA and CDR2 YNFKEQ. The CDR3 runs 15 residues. Trimming cost V 4 bases and J 4 bases, with 17 bases left between them. The CDR3 bases are TGTGCCAGCAGCCGCCCGGAGCGGGCCCTATACGAGCAGTACTTC. It codes for CASSRPERALYEQYF.

The chain links TRBV18 to TRBJ1-3; weak D call: TRBD1 (6 bases). This CDR3 spans 15 amino acids. Trimming stripped 3 bases from V and 2 bases from J, with 11 bases between. Germline values: CDR1 KGHSH, CDR2 LQKENI. This CDR3 is CASSPGAGAGNTIYF. Here the CDR3 DNA reads TGTGCCAGCTCACCCGGGGCAGGGGCTGGAAACACCATATATTTT. The variable domain in full, completed from reference TRBV18 and TRBJ1-3, reads NAGVMQNPRHLVRRRGQEARLRCSPMKGHSHVYWYRQLPEEGLKFMVYLQKENIIDESGMPKERFSAEFPKEGPSILRIQQVVRGDSAAYFCASSPGAGAGNTIYFGEGSWLTVV.

This clone was seen once. The same CDR3 also results from other DNA sequences found in this sample. The chain uses TRBV27 and TRBJ2-3; D gene uncertain. Germline CDR1 and CDR2: MNHEY and SMNVEV (reference sequence). This CDR3 has 14 amino acids. V shed 5 bases and J shed 0 bases, with 9 bases lying between them. CDR3 DNA: TGTGCCAGCAGTCCGGGTTATAGCACAGATACGCAGTATTTT. Its translation: CASSPGYSTDTQYF.

Regarding this clone: The junction and the germline gene differ at one end; a read error may be behind it. This chain uses TRBV4-2 with TRBJ2-2; 12 bases fit TRBD2. This CDR3 spans 17 amino acids. Germline V gene data show CDR1 as LGHNA and CDR2 as YNFKEQ. The CDR3 reads CASGPLAGGGNAGELFF. For the CDR3, the DNA is TGTGCCAGCGGGCCACTAGCGGGAGGTGGGAACGCCGGGGAGCTGTTTTTT.

The chain has TRBV27 and TRBJ1-2; the D is unclear. Per germline, CDR1 MNHEY and CDR2 SMNVEV (reference sequence). This CDR3 region has 12 residues. Trimming stripped 5 bases from V and 4 bases from J, with 8 bases between. CDR3 region: CASSPDTYGYTF. The CDR3 bases are TGTGCCAGCAGTCCCGACACCTATGGCTACACCTTC.

The chain carries TRBV10-3 and TRBJ1-2; TRBD1 is a possible D gene (5 bases). Per the germline V gene, CDR1 is ENHRY and CDR2 is SYGVKD. The CDR3 runs 14 residues. Trimming shortened V by 2 bases and J by 4 bases, and 11 bases separated the two germline ends. The CDR3 region has the DNA TGTGCCATCAGTGAGCAGGGAGGGAGCTATGGCTACACCTTC. This encodes CAISEQGGSYGYTF.

This chain uses TRBV28 with TRBJ1-5, with 9 bases aligning to TRBD1. With 7 bases clipped from V and 3 bases from J, the junction kept 7 bases outside the gene matches. CDR3 size: 15 residues. Germline CDR1 MDHEN, CDR2 SYDVKM. This chain's CDR3 is CASNTGTGNNQPQHF. The CDR3 coding sequence is TGTGCCAGCAACACAGGGACAGGGAACAATCAGCCCCAGCATTTT. Supplemented by reference TRBV28 and TRBJ1-5, the full variable domain reads DVKVTQSSRYLVKRTGEKVFLECVQDMDHENMFWYRQDPGLGLRLIYFSYDVKMKEKGDIPEGYSVSREKKERFSLILESASTNQTSMYLCASNTGTGNNQPQHFGDGTRLSIL.

The chain joins TRBV11-2 to TRBJ2-4; 10 bases agree with TRBD2. Germline lookup yields CDR1 SGHAT and CDR2 FQNNGV. This CDR3 region has 19 residues. J was trimmed by 1 base and V by 1 base; bases with no gene match: 10. As DNA, the CDR3 is TGTGCCAGCAGCTTAGCGTTTGTGCTAGCGGGAGTTGCCAAAAACATTCAGTACTTC. It translates to CASSLAFVLAGVAKNIQYF.

The chain uses TRBV12-5 and TRBJ2-5, with TRBD2 identical over 10 bases. The V segment lost 1 base and the J segment 5 bases; nucleotides outside the gene matches: 7. The CDR3 totals 16 residues. In germline, CDR1 is LGHNT, CDR2 FRNRAP. This CDR3 reads CASGLGSSGSYETQYF. The CDR3 DNA reads as TGTGCTAGTGGTTTGGGGTCTAGCGGGAGTTATGAGACCCAGTACTTC.

The chain combines TRBV27 with TRBJ2-7, with TRBD2 as a possible D gene (6 bases). The CDR3 extends over 15 amino acids. The germline V and J ends were trimmed by 2 bases and 4 bases, with 15 bases remaining between them. CDR1 is MNHEY, CDR2 SMNVEV, per germline (reference sequence). For the CDR3, the DNA is TGTGCCAGCAGTTTACCCGGGAGAGCTATTTACGAGCAGTACTTC. This translates into CASSLPGRAIYEQYF.

This sequence joins TRBV4-3 and TRBJ2-7, with D tentatively TRBD2 (6 bases). The CDR3 is 15 residues long. Trimming shortened V by 0 bases and J by 2 bases, and 11 bases separated the two germline ends. Germline V CDR1 and CDR2: LGHNA, YSLEER. The CDR3 region has the DNA TGCGCCAGCAGCCAAGAACCAACTAGCACCTACGAGCAGTACTTC. Translation gives CASSQEPTSTYEQYF.

J is TRBJ2-2 and V is TRBV14; 9 positions match TRBD1. With 3 bases clipped from V and 2 bases from J, the junction kept 4 bases outside the gene matches. Germline V gene data show CDR1 as SGHDN and CDR2 as FVKESK. The CDR3 length is 16 residues. DNA of the CDR3: TGTGCCAGCAGCCACCGGACAGGGGCAAACACCGGGGAGCTGTTTTTT. Translating gives CASSHRTGANTGELFF.

The genes are TRBV6-4 and TRBJ2-1; 13 nucleotides align to TRBD2. CDR3 length equals 15 residues. Unmatched junction bases numbered 5, after V lost 3 bases and J lost 9 bases. Germline V CDR1 and CDR2: MRHNA, SNTAGT. The CDR3 loop reads CASSEELAGGVEQFF. The CDR3 nucleotides read TGTGCCAGCAGTGAAGAACTAGCGGGAGGGGTTGAGCAGTTCTTC.

The J gene is TRBJ2-7, the V gene TRBV27, with 7 bases that match TRBD1. V lost 6 bases to trimming and J lost 4 bases; unmatched junction nucleotides: 9. Germline V CDR1 and CDR2: MNHEY, SMNVEV (reference sequence). This CDR3 comprises 14 residues. CDR3 bases: TGTGCCAGCAGCAAGACCGGGACAGAGTACGAGCAGTACTTC. Translating it yields CASSKTGTEYEQYF.